The 18 T cell receptor beta chains below come from one sample, sequenced in a study of T-cell memory formation after mild COVID-19. TCRdb itself ran the 5' RACE reads through MiXCR, one entry per CDR3 protein. The table lists 300,000 or so distinct CDR3 sequences, around 15% of them singletons. Sequencing was done on a sample of PBMCs or a T cell subset sorted from them (not recorded which). These receptors were obtained from a young man who had mild COVID-19 (a few samples of this study predate the infection). Cell type and time point are not known.

The rearrangement links TRBV2 to TRBJ1-5; 8 nucleotides agree with TRBD1. The CDR3 extends over 16 amino acids. Germline V gene sequence: CDR1 SNHLY, CDR2 FYNNEI. J was trimmed by 4 bases and V by 2 bases; bases with no gene match: 7. The CDR3 sequence: CASSEMWTGLNQPQHF. In DNA form, the CDR3 reads TGTGCCAGCAGTGAAATGTGGACAGGGCTTAATCAGCCCCAGCATTTT. Variable domain in full (rest from reference TRBV2 and TRBJ1-5): EPEVTQTPSHQVTQMGQEVILRCVPISNHLYFYWYRQILGQKVEFLVSFYNNEISEKSEIFDDQFSVERPDGSNFTLKIRSTKLEDSAMYFCASSEMWTGLNQPQHFGDGTRLSIL.

This clonotype was seen more than once but under ten times. The chain combines TRBV5-1 with TRBJ2-1, with 11 bases fitting TRBD2. The CDR3 runs 14 residues. V lost 3 bases to trimming and J lost 8 bases; unmatched junction nucleotides: 4. CDR1 is SGHRS, CDR2 YFSETQ, per germline. The CDR3 region is CASSSRLAGYEQFF. The CDR3 region has the DNA TGCGCCAGCAGCTCTAGACTAGCGGGGTATGAGCAGTTCTTC.

This clonotype was observed a handful of times. The rearrangement joins TRBV20-1 to TRBJ2-1; TRBD1 agrees at 9 bases. The CDR3 loop spans 17 amino acids. Trimming at V came to 0 bases and at J to 7 bases, leaving 13 bases not matched to a gene. CDR1 DFQATT and CDR2 SNEGSKA come from the germline V gene (reference sequence). The CDR3 coding sequence is TGCAGTGCTAGAGATCGGGGTGGGGACAGGGTAGGGAATGAGCAGTTCTTC. This gives the protein CSARDRGGDRVGNEQFF.

The chain combines TRBV12-5 with TRBJ1-5; 9 bases align to TRBD1. The length of the CDR3 is 15 residues. The J segment lost 5 bases and the V segment lost 7 bases, leaving 9 bases of the junction unmatched. In germline, CDR1 is LGHNT, CDR2 FRNRAP. The CDR3 protein is CASATTGQGDQPQHF. As DNA, the CDR3 is TGTGCTAGTGCCACGACGGGACAGGGTGATCAGCCCCAGCATTTT.

This clonotype was recorded a few times. The chain couples TRBV6-5 to TRBJ2-5; no clear D gene. V lost 2 bases to trimming and J lost 5 bases, with 3 bases between them. The germline V gene has CDR1 MNHEY and CDR2 SVGAGI. The CDR3 spans 11 residues. DNA for the CDR3: TGTGCCAGCAGTTACATGGAGACCCAGTACTTC. Protein: CASSYMETQYF.

J is TRBJ1-2 and V is TRBV29-1; D is unresolved. CDR1 SQVTM and CDR2 ANQGSEA come from the germline V gene. The CDR3 has 14 residues. The V end lost 3 bases, the J end lost 3 bases, and 14 bases lay between the germline ends. The CDR3, as DNA: TGCAGCGTTGACCATAGGACGGGTTACTATGGCTACACCTTC. This translates into CSVDHRTGYYGYTF.

The CDR3 sequence is CASSQQGGYGYTF. CDR3 in DNA: TGTGCCAGCAGTCAACAGGGGGGATATGGCTACACCTTC. The chain recombines TRBV12-3 or TRBV12-4 with TRBJ1-2; TRBD1 aligns across 8 bases. There are 13 residues in the CDR3. V dropped 5 bases and J dropped 5; count of bases not matched to a gene: 4.

The CDR3 reads CASSPGSLGTDTQYF. CDR3 nucleotide sequence: TGTGCCAGCAGTCCCGGCTCCTTGGGCACAGATACGCAGTATTTT. The rearrangement joins TRBV28 to TRBJ2-3; D is ambiguous. CDR3 length: 15 residues. Germline V gives CDR1 MDHEN, CDR2 SYDVKM. The V end lost 5 bases, the J end lost 1 base, and 13 bases lay between the germline ends.

The rearrangement links TRBV7-2 to TRBJ2-3; D remains ambiguous. The V gene's germline CDR1 is SGHTA and CDR2 FQGNSA. The CDR3 is made up of 12 amino acids. Between the trimmed V and J ends, which lost 2 bases and 5 bases, there was a span of 5 bases. CDR3 sequence reads: CASSLYLDTQYF. The CDR3 DNA sequence: TGTGCCAGCAGCTTATACTTAGATACGCAGTATTTT.

The sample holds a few counts of this clonotype. The genes are TRBV4-3 and TRBJ1-2; D perhaps matches TRBD1 (5 bases). The V end was cut by 1 base, the J end by 8 bases, with 14 bases between. The CDR3 runs 14 residues. Germline CDR1 is LGHNA and CDR2 is YSLEER. The CDR3 loop reads CASSQAPGRRGYTF. CDR3 DNA sequence: TGCGCCAGCAGCCAAGCCCCGGGGCGGCGGGGCTACACCTTC.

This clonotype appeared a single time. V gene TRBV19 combines with J gene TRBJ2-3; 14 nucleotides match TRBD2. The germline V gene encodes CDR1 LNHDA and CDR2 SQIVND (reference sequence). The junction had 3 bases not matched to a gene; V was cut back by 9 bases and J by 4 bases. The CDR3 runs to 14 residues. The CDR3 region is CASRLAGGPDTQYF. As DNA, the CDR3 is TGTGCCAGCCGACTAGCGGGGGGGCCAGATACGCAGTATTTT.

The CDR3 sequence: CASSPTGGDPLAQYV. In nucleotides, the CDR3 is TGTGCCAGCAGTCCGACAGGGGGCGACCCTTTAGCGCAGTACGTC. This chain joins TRBV2 and TRBJ2-7, with 10 bases lining up with TRBD1. The CDR3 is 15 amino acids. V trimming: 5 bases; J trimming: 9 bases; junction bases outside the gene matches: 13. Germline V gene lookup returns CDR1 SNHLY and CDR2 FYNNEI.

Many counts were recorded for this clonotype. The chain uses TRBV5-1 and TRBJ2-5; D perhaps matches TRBD1 (7 bases). CDR1 and CDR2 from the germline V gene are SGHRS and YFSETQ. V was trimmed by 1 base and J by 2 bases, leaving 12 bases between them. The CDR3 has 15 amino acids. CDR3 nucleotide sequence: TGCGCCAGCAGCTTGTCAGGGGGGTGGCAAGAGACCCAGTACTTC. This codes for CASSLSGGWQETQYF. The full variable domain, with the rest looked up from reference TRBV5-1 and TRBJ2-5, is KAGVTQTPRYLIKTRGQQVTLSCSPISGHRSVSWYQQTPGQGLQFLFEYFSETQRNKGNFPGRFSGRQFSNSRSEMNVSTLELGDSALYLCASSLSGGWQETQYFGPGTRLLVL.

This chain connects TRBV9 to TRBJ2-1; weak D call: TRBD1 (6 bases). CDR1 and CDR2 (germline): SGDLS, YYNGEE. CDR3 size: 15 residues. V was clipped by 0 bases and J by 9 bases, with 16 bases between them. For the CDR3, the DNA is TGTGCCAGCAGCGTAGGGACAGTGACATCCCCTGAGCAGTTCTTC. It translates to CASSVGTVTSPEQFF.

The chain links TRBV5-1 to TRBJ2-1, with TRBD2 matching 8 bases. The ends lost 0 bases at V and 4 bases at J; junction bases unmatched: 6. The V gene's germline CDR1 is SGHRS and CDR2 YFSETQ. This CDR3 has 16 amino acids. The CDR3 region has the DNA TGCGCCAGCAGCTTGGACCGGGGGGGCTCTTACAATGAGCAGTTCTTC. It codes for CASSLDRGGSYNEQFF. Full variable domain (outside the CDR3, taken from reference TRBV5-1 and TRBJ2-1): KAGVTQTPRYLIKTRGQQVTLSCSPISGHRSVSWYQQTPGQGLQFLFEYFSETQRNKGNFPGRFSGRQFSNSRSEMNVSTLELGDSALYLCASSLDRGGSYNEQFFGPGTRLTVL.

The chain combines TRBV10-3 with TRBJ2-2; TRBD1 agrees at 8 bases. In germline, CDR1 is ENHRY, CDR2 SYGVKD. V trimming: 10 bases; J trimming: 2 bases; junction bases outside the gene matches: 3. The CDR3 runs to 13 residues. The CDR3 protein is CATTGVNTGELFF. DNA for the CDR3: TGTGCCACGACAGGGGTCAACACCGGGGAGCTGTTTTTT.

The rearrangement joins TRBV3-1 to TRBJ1-6; D ambiguous. Germline V gene lookup returns CDR1 LGHDT and CDR2 YNNKEL (reference sequence). CDR3 length: 15 amino acids. Trimming removed 1 base at V and 10 bases at J, with 14 bases between. The CDR3 loop is CASSQAPGGESPLHF. CDR3 DNA: TGTGCCAGCAGCCAAGCCCCGGGAGGCGAGTCACCCCTCCACTTT. The full variable domain, its missing parts supplied by reference TRBV3-1 and TRBJ1-6, is DTAVSQTPKYLVTQMGNDKSIKCEQNLGHDTMYWYKQDSKKFLKIMFSYNNKELIINETVPNRFSPKSPDKAHLNLHINSLELGDSAVYFCASSQAPGGESPLHFGNGTRLTVT.

This clonotype was picked up many times. The gene calls are TRBV11-2 and TRBJ2-7; unclear D gene. There are 13 residues in the CDR3. Germline values: CDR1 SGHAT, CDR2 FQNNGV. Trimming shortened V by 1 base and J by 4 bases, and 8 bases separated the two germline ends. Here the CDR3 DNA reads TGTGCCAGCAGCTTAGTCGTCGGATACGAGCAGTACTTC. It specifies CASSLVVGYEQYF.